This T cell receptor beta chain was sequenced in a study of OX40 agonist ivuxolimab in advanced cancers. Study-level findings and limits: Clonal expansion by week 6 occurred in CD4+ and CD8+ blood T cells (at 0.1 to 3.0 mg/kg).

Profiling relied on immunoSEQ multiplex PCR, and the TCRdb table lists in-frame clones only, not all of them. Of about 42,000 clones in the sample, around 83% were seen once. For this clone: Its antigen remains unidentified.

The trim removed 0 bases at V and 5 bases at J, leaving 4 bases unmatched. This CDR3 is 17 amino acids long. CDR1 is LGHNA, CDR2 YSLEER, per germline. This sequence originates from an adult with an advanced solid tumor such as melanoma, head and neck, liver or kidney cancer. The material was CD4+ or CD8+ T cells sorted from blood, obtained in a trial of the OX40 agonist ivuxolimab. The V gene is TRBV4-3, the J gene TRBJ2-3; 14 bases map to TRBD2. In DNA form, the CDR3 reads TGCGCCAGCAGCCAAGATAGACTAGCGGGGGGGCGAGATACGCAGTATTTT. It translates to CASSQDRLAGGRDTQYF.